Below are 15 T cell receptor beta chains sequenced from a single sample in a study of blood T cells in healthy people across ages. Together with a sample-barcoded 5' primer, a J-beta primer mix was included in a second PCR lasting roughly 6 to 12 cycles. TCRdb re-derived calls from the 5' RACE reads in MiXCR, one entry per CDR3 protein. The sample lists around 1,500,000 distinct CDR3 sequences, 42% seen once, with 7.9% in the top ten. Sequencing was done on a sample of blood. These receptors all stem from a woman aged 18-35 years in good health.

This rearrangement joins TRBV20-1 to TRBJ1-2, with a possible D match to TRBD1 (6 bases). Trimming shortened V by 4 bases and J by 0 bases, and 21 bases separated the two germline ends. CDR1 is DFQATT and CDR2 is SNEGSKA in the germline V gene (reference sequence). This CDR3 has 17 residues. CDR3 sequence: CSANLGQLILSNYGYTF. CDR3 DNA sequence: TGCAGTGCTAATTTAGGACAGTTAATTTTATCTAACTATGGCTACACCTTC.

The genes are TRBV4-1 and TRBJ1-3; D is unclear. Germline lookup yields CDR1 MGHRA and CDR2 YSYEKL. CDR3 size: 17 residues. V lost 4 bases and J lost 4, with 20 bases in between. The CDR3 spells CASSLIGGPLSGNTIYF. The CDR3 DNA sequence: TGCGCCAGCAGCCTCATAGGTGGCCCTCTCTCAGGAAACACCATATATTTT.

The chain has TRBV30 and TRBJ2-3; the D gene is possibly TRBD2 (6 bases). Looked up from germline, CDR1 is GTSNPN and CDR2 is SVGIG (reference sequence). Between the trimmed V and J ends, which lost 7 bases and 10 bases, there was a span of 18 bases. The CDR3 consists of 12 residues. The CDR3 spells CASEGAGQPQYF. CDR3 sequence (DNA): TGTGCCTCGGAGGGAGCGGGTCAGCCGCAGTATTTT.

CDR3 bases: TGTGCCAGCCATCCCCGAGCGGGACCCTCCTACAATGAGCAGTACTTC. Amino acid sequence: CASHPRAGPSYNEQYF. The chain has TRBV2 and TRBJ2-1, with TRBD2 matching over 7 bases. The end of the DNA is better explained by TRBJ2-7, so the J call may be wrong. Germline CDR1 reads SNHLY; CDR2 reads FYNNEI. CDR3 size: 16 residues.

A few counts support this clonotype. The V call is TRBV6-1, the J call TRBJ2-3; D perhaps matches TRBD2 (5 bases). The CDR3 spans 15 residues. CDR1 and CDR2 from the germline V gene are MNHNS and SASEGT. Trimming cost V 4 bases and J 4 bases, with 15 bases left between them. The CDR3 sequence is CASSGGPSRADTQYF. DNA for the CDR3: TGTGCCAGCAGTGGAGGGCCAAGCCGGGCAGATACGCAGTATTTT.

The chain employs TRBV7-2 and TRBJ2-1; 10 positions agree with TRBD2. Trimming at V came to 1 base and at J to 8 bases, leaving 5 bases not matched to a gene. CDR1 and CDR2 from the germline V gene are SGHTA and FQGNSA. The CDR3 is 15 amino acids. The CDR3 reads CASSLVASGGYEQFF. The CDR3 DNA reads TGTGCCAGCAGCTTAGTGGCTAGCGGGGGATATGAGCAGTTCTTC.

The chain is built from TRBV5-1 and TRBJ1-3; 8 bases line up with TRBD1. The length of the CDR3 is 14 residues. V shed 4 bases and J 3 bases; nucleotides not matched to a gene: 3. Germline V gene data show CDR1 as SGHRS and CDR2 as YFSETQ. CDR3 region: CASSLTGDGNTIYF. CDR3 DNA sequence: TGCGCCAGCAGCCTGACAGGGGATGGAAACACCATATATTTT.

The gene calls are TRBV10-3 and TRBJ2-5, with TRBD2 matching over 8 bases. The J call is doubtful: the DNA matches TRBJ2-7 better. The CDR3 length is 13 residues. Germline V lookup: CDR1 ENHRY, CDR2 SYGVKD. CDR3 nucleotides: TGTGCCACGGGACCGGGGGGGAGTGACGAGCAGTACTTC. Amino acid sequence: CATGPGGSDEQYF.

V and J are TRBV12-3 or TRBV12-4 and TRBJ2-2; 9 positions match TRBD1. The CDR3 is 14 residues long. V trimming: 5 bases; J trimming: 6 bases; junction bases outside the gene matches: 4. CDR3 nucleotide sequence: TGTGCCAGCAGTGGAAGACAGGGGGCCGGGGAGCTGTTTTTT. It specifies CASSGRQGAGELFF.

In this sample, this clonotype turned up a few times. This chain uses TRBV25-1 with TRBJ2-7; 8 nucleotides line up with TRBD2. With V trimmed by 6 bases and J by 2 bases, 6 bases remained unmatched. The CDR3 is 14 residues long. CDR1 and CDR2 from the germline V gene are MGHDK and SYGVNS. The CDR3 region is CASRLAGGAYEQYF. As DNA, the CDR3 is TGTGCCAGCAGGTTGGCGGGAGGAGCCTACGAGCAGTACTTC.

This chain's CDR3 is CSAIISASSYNEQFF. CDR3 DNA: TGCAGTGCAATTATTAGCGCCAGCTCCTACAATGAGCAGTTCTTC. The chain uses TRBV20-1 and TRBJ2-1; tentative D call: TRBD2 (5 bases). Trimming took off 6 bases at V and 0 bases at J, with 15 bases between the two ends. The CDR3 has 15 amino acids. Germline CDR1 is DFQATT and CDR2 is SNEGSKA (reference sequence).

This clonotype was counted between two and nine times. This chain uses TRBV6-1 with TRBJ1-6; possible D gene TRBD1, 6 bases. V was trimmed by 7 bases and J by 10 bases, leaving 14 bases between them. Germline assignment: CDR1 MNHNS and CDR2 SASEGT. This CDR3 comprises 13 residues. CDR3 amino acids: CASMGGTLSPLHF. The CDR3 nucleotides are TGTGCCAGCATGGGGGGCACTCTATCACCCCTCCACTTT.

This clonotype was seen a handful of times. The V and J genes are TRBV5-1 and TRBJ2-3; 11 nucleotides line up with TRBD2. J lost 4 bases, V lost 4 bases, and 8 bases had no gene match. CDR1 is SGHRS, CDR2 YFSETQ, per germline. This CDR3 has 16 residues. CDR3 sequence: CASSPTSGSRADTQYF. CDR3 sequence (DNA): TGCGCCAGCAGCCCCACTAGCGGGAGTCGCGCAGATACGCAGTATTTT.

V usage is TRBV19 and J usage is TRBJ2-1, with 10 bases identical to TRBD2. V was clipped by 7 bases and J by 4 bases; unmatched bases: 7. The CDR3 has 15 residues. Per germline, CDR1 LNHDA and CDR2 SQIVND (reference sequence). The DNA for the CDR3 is TGTGCCAGTACTGCCGGGACTAGCGCATACAATGAGCAGTTCTTC. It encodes CASTAGTSAYNEQFF.

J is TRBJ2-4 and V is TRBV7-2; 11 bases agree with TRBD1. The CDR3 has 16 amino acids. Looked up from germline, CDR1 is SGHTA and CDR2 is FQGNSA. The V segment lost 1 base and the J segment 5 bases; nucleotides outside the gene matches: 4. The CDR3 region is CASSLGTGGLENIQYF. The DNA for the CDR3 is TGTGCCAGCAGCTTAGGGACAGGGGGCCTTGAAAACATTCAGTACTTC.